A selection of T cell receptor beta chains follows, all from one sample in a study of T cell responses to AZD1222 COVID-19 vaccine. Some clones are missing from TCRdb's copy, which holds only in-frame ones; the method was immunoSEQ multiplex PCR. The table records 180,000 or so clones, about 91% of them present only once. The sequencing here drew on peripheral blood, taken 28 days after the second AZD1222 dose. These receptors were obtained from an adult who received the AZD1222 COVID-19 vaccine. CDR3s include the opening cysteine and the closing phenylalanine or tryptophan. The D gene is left open where the match is weak. Clone size is not always given. Where it is, it says once, few, many or a class for expanded clones.

TRBJ1-5 | . | TRBV23-1 | TRBD1 | CASSQTGGRGNQPQHF | TGCGCCAGCAGTCAAACAGGGGGCCGAGGCAATCAGCCCCAGCATTTT
TRBJ1-1 | . | TRBV30 | . | CAWSLFSTEAFF | TGTGCCTGGTCCCTATTCAGCACTGAAGCTTTCTTT
TRBJ1-2 | . | TRBV28 | . | CASSFAAGYTF | TGTGCCAGCAGTTTCGCGGCTGGCTACACCTTC
TRBJ1-6 | . | TRBV18 | . | CASSPAGDQSPLHF | TGTGCCAGCTCACCAGCCGGGGACCAATCACCCCTCCACTTT
TRBJ1-5 | . | TRBV7-2 | TRBD1 | CASSLGQGSHQPQHF | TGTGCCAGCAGCTTAGGACAGGGTAGTCATCAGCCCCAGCATTTT
TRBJ2-7 | few | TRBV7-2 | . | CASSLLGLLTYEQYF | TGTGCCAGCAGCTTATTGGGGCTTCTCACCTACGAGCAGTACTTC
TRBJ2-1 | . | TRBV6-4 | . | CASNENTRGTYNEQFF | TGTGCCAGCAACGAGAATACTAGGGGGACCTACAATGAGCAGTTCTTC
TRBJ2-7 | . | TRBV6-5 | TRBD1 | CASSPGQDYEQYF | TGTGCCAGCAGTCCGGGACAGGACTACGAGCAGTACTTC
TRBJ2-2 | . | TRBV6-2/TRBV6-3 | . | CASTPRINTGELFF | TGTGCCAGCACCCCGAGGATTAACACCGGGGAGCTGTTTTTT
TRBJ2-5 | . | TRBV9 | . | CASSVSLGQGGETQYF | TGTGCCAGCAGCGTATCTTTGGGGCAGGGAGGAGAGACCCAGTACTTC
TRBJ2-3 | . | TRBV6-4 | . | CASSDQPTGDTQYF | TGTGCCAGCAGTGACCAGCCGACAGGAGATACGCAGTATTTT
TRBJ2-1 | . | TRBV9 | . | CASSVYEWNEQFF | TGTGCCAGCAGCGTATATGAGTGGAATGAGCAGTTCTTC
TRBJ2-3 | . | TRBV12-1 | . | CASSPPEVTDTQYF | TGTGCCAGCAGCCCACCGGAGGTCACAGATACGCAGTATTTT
TRBJ1-5 | . | TRBV18 | . | CASSPSRSNQPQHF | TGTGCCAGCTCACCTTCCCGGAGCAATCAGCCCCAGCATTTT
TRBJ2-3 | . | TRBV3-1/TRBV3-2 | TRBD2 | CASSQDWTSAYGTDTQYF | TGTGCCAGCAGCCAAGATTGGACTAGCGCCTACGGCACAGATACGCAGTATTTT
TRBJ2-2 | . | TRBV11-1 | . | CASSLMGTNTGELFF | TGTGCCAGCAGCTTAATGGGGACCAACACCGGGGAGCTGTTTTTT
TRBJ1-1 | . | TRBV19 | TRBD1 | CASSGTGTMNTEAFF | TGTGCCAGTAGTGGGACAGGTACTATGAACACTGAAGCTTTCTTT
TRBJ2-3 | . | TRBV28 | . | CASSLNKASRFTDTQYF | TGTGCCAGCAGTTTAAATAAGGCTAGCAGGTTCACAGATACGCAGTATTTT
TRBJ1-1 | . | TRBV19 | . | CASSIGNTEAFF | TGTGCCAGTAGTATAGGGAACACTGAAGCTTTCTTT
TRBJ2-3 | . | TRBV19 | . | CASSMLGVLDTQYF | TGTGCCAGTAGTATGCTGGGCGTTCTGGATACGCAGTATTTT
TRBJ1-1 | . | TRBV12-3/TRBV12-4 | TRBD1 | CASSFSGQEQGFF | TGTGCCAGCAGTTTCAGTGGACAGGAACAAGGGTTCTTT
TRBJ2-1 | . | TRBV5-6 | TRBD2 | CASSLVGGRDFNEQFF | TGTGCCAGCAGCTTGGTAGGCGGGAGGGATTTCAATGAGCAGTTCTTC